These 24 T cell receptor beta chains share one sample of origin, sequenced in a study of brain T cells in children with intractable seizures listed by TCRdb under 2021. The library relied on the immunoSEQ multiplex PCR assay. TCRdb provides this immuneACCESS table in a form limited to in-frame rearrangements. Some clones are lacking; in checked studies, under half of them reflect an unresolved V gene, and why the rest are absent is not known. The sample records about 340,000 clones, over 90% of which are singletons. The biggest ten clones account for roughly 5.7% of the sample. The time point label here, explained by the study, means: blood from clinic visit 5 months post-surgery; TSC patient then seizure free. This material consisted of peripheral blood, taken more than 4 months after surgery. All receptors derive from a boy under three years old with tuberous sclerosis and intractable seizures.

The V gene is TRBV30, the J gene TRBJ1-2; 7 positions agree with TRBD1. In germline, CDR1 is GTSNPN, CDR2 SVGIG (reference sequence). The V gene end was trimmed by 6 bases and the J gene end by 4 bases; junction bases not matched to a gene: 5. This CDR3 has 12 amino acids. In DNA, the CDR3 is TGTGCCTGCCGATCAGGGGGCTATGGCTACACCTTC. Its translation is CACRSGGYGYTF.

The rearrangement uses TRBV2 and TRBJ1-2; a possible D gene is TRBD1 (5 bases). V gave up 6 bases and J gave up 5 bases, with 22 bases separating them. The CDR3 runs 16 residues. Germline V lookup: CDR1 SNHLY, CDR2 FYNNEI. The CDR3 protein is CASRNRGTNDHYGYTF. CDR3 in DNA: TGTGCCAGCAGAAACCGGGGCACAAACGATCATTATGGCTACACCTTC.

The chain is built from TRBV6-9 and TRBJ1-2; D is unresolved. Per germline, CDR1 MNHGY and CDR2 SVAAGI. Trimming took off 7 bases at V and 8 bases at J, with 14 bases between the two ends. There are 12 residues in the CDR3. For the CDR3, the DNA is TGTGCCAGCACTAGAGGGCGGAGGGGCTACACCTTC. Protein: CASTRGRRGYTF.

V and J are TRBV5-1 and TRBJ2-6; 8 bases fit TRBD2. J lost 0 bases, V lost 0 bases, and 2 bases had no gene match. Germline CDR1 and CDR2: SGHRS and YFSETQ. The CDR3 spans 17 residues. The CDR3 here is CASSLAGGPSGANVLTF. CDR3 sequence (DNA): TGCGCCAGCAGCTTGGCGGGAGGGCCCTCTGGGGCCAACGTCCTGACTTTC.

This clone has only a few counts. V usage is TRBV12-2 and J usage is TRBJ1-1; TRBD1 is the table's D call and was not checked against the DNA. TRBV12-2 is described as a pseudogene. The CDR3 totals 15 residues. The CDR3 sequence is CASRLGDEQVPEAFF. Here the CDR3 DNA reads TGTGCAAGTCGCTTAGGTGACGAACAGGTCCCTGAAGCTTTCTTT.

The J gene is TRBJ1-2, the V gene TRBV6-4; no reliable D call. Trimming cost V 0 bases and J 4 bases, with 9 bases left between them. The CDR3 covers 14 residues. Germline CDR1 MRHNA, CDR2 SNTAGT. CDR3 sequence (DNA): TGTGCCAGCAGTGACTCGGGGAGGTTCTATGGCTACACCTTC. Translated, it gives CASSDSGRFYGYTF.

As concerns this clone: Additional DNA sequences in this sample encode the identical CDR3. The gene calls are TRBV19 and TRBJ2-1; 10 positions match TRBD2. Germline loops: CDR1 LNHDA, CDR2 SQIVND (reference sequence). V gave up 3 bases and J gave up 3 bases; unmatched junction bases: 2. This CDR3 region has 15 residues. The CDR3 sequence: CASSIASGSYNEQFF. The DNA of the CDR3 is TGTGCCAGTAGTATTGCTAGCGGGAGCTACAATGAGCAGTTCTTC.

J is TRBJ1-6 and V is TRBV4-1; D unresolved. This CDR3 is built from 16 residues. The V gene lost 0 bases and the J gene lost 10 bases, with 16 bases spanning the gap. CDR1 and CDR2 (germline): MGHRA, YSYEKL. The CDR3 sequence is CASSQDLRPGSSPLHF. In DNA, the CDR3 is TGCGCCAGCAGCCAAGACCTACGACCGGGCTCGTCACCCCTCCACTTT.

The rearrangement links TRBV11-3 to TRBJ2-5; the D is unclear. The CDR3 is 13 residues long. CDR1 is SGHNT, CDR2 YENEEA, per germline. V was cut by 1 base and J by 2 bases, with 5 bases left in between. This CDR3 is CASSLVPQETQYF. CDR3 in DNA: TGTGCCAGCAGCTTAGTACCACAAGAGACCCAGTACTTC.

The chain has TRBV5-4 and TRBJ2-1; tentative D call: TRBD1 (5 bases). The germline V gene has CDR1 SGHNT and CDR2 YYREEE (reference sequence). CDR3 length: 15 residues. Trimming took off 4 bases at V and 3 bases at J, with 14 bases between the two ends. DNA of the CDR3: TGTGCCAGCAGCCTTACAGGATCTATCTACAATGAGCAGTTCTTC. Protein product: CASSLTGSIYNEQFF.

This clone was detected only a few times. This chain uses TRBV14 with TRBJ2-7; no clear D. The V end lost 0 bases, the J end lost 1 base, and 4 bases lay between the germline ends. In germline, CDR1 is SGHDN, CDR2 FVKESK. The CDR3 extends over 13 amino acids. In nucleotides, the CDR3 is TGTGCCAGCAGCCAAGACGCGTCCTACGAGCAGTACTTC. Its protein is CASSQDASYEQYF.

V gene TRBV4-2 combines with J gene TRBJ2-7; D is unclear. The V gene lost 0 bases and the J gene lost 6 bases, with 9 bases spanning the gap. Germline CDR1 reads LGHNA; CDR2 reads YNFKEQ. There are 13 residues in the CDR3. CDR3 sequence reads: CASSQDSPSEQYF. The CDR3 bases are TGTGCCAGCAGCCAAGATAGCCCCTCCGAGCAGTACTTC.

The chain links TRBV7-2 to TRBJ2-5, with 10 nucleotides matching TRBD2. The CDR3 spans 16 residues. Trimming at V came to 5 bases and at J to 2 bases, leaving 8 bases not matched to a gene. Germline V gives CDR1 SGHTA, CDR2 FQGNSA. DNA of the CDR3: TGTGCCAGCAGCAGATGGACTAGCGGAGTTCAAGAGACCCAGTACTTC. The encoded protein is CASSRWTSGVQETQYF.

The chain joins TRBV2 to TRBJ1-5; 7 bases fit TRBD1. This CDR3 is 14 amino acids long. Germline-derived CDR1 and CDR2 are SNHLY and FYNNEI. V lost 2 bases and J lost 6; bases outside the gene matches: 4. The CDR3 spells CASSEQGGRQPQHF. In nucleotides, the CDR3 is TGTGCCAGCAGTGAACAGGGGGGCCGTCAGCCCCAGCATTTT.

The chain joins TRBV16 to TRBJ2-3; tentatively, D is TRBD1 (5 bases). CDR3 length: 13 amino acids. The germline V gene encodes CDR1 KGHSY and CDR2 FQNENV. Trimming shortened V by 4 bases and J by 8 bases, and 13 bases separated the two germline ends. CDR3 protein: CASSPQTDGTQYF. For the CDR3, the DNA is TGTGCCAGCAGCCCACAGACAGACGGTACGCAGTATTTT.

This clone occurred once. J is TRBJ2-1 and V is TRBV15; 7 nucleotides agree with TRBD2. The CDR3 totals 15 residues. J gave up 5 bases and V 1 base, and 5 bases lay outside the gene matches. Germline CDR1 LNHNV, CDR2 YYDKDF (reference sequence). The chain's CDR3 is CATSRGTSVNNEQFF. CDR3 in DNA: TGTGCCACCAGCAGAGGGACTAGTGTAAACAATGAGCAGTTCTTC.

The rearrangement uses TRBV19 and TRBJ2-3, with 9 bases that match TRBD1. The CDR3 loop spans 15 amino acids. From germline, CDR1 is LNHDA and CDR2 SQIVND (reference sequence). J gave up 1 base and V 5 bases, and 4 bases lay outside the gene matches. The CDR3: CASSPQGAGTDTQYF. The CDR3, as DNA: TGTGCCAGTAGTCCACAGGGGGCCGGCACAGATACGCAGTATTTT.

The CDR3 loop is CAISESGVAEGKYF. The CDR3 DNA sequence: TGTGCCATCAGTGAGTCCGGAGTAGCGGAGGGGAAGTACTTC. The V gene is TRBV10-3, the J gene TRBJ2-7, with a tentative D call TRBD2 (6 bases). The CDR3 sequence is 14 residues long. The V gene's germline CDR1 is ENHRY and CDR2 SYGVKD. V lost 0 bases, J lost 11 bases, and 17 bases lay in between.

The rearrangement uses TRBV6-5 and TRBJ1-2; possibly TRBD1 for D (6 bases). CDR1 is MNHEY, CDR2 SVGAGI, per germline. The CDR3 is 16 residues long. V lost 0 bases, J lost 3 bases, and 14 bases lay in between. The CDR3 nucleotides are TGTGCCAGCAGTTACTCGAAGACAGGAGCACACTATGGCTACACCTTC. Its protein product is CASSYSKTGAHYGYTF.

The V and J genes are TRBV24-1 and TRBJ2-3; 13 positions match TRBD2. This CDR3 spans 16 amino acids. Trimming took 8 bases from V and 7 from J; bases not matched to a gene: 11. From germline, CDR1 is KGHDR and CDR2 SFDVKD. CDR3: CATTGTSGTNQHTQYF. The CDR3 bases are TGTGCCACCACTGGGACTAGCGGGACAAACCAGCATACGCAGTATTTT.

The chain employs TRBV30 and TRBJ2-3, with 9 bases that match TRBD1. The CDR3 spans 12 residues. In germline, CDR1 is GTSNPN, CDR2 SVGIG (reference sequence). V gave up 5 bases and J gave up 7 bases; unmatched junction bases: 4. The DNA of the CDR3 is TGTGCCTGGGGGACAGGGTTGAATACGCAGTATTTT. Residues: CAWGTGLNTQYF.

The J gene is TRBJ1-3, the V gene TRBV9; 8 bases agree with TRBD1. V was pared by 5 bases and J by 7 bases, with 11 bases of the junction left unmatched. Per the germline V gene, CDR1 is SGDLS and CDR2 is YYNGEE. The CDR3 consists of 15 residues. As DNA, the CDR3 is TGTGCCAGCAGTAAGACAGGGGCACAGAGGAACACCATATATTTT. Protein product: CASSKTGAQRNTIYF.

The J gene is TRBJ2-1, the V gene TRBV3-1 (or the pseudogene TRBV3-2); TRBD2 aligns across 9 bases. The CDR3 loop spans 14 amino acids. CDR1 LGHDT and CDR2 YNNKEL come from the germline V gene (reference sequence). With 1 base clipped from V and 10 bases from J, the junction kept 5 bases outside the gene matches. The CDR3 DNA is TGTGCCAGCAGCCAAGTGGGACTAGCCTTCGAGCAGTTCTTC. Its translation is CASSQVGLAFEQFF.

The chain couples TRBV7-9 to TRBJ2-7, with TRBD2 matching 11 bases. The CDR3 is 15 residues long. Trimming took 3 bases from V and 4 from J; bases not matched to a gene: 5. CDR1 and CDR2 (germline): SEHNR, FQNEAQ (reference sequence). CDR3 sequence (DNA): TGTGCCAGCAGCTTGACTAGCGGGACGTCATACGAGCAGTACTTC. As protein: CASSLTSGTSYEQYF.